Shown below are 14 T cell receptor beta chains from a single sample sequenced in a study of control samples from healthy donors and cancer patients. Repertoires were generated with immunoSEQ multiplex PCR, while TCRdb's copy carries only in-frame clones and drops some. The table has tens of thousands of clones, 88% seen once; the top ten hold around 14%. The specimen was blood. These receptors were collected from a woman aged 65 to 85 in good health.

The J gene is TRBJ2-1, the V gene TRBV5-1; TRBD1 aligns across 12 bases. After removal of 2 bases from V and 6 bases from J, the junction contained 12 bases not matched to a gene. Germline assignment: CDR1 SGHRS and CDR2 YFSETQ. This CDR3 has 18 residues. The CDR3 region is CASSFSPTGTGGFNEQFF. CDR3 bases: TGCGCCAGCAGCTTCTCCCCAACCGGGACAGGGGGCTTCAATGAGCAGTTCTTC. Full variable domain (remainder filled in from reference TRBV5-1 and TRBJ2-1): KAGVTQTPRYLIKTRGQQVTLSCSPISGHRSVSWYQQTPGQGLQFLFEYFSETQRNKGNFPGRFSGRQFSNSRSEMNVSTLELGDSALYLCASSFSPTGTGGFNEQFFGPGTRLTVL.

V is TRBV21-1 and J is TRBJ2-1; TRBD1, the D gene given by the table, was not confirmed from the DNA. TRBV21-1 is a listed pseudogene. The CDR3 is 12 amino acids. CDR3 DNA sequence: TGTGCCAGCATGGACAGGGTGGATGAGCAGTTCTTC. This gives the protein CASMDRVDEQFF.

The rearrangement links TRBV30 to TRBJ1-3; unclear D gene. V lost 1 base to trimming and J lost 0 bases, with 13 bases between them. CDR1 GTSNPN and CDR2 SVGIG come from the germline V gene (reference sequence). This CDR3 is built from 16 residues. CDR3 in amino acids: CAWSGARPSSGNTIYF. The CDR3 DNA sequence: TGTGCCTGGAGTGGGGCCAGGCCCTCCTCTGGAAACACCATATATTTT.

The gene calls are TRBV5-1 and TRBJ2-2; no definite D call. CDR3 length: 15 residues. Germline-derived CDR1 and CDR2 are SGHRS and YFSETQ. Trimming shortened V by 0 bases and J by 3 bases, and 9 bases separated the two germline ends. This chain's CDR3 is CASSLAQADTGELFF. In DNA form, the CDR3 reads TGCGCCAGCAGCTTGGCCCAGGCGGACACCGGGGAGCTGTTTTTT.

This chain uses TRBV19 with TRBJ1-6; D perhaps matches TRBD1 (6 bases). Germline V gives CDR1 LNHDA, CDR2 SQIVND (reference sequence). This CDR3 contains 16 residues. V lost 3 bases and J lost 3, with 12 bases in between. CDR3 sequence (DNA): TGTGCCAGTAGTATCCAGGGGTCTGGCTATAATTCACCCCTCCACTTT. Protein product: CASSIQGSGYNSPLHF.

In nucleotides, the CDR3 is TGTGCCAGCAGCTTGGTGGGGAGGCAGAACACTGAAGCTTTCTTT. It encodes CASSLVGRQNTEAFF. The chain has TRBV5-6 and TRBJ1-1; D remains ambiguous. V was pared by 0 bases and J by 1 base, with 10 bases between. Germline CDR1 and CDR2: SGHDT and YYEEEE. The CDR3 loop spans 15 amino acids. The whole variable domain, remainder taken from reference TRBV5-6 and TRBJ1-1, is DAGVTQSPTHLIKTRGQQVTLRCSPKSGHDTVSWYQQALGQGPQFIFQYYEEEERQRGNFPDRFSGHQFPNYSSELNVNALLLGDSALYLCASSLVGRQNTEAFFGQGTRLTVV.

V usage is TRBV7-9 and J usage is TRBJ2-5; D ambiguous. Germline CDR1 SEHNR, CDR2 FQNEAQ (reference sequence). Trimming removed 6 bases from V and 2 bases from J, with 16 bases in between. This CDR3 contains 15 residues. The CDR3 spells CASRVSGLGQETQYF. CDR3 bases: TGTGCCAGCAGGGTGTCGGGCCTCGGACAAGAGACCCAGTACTTC.

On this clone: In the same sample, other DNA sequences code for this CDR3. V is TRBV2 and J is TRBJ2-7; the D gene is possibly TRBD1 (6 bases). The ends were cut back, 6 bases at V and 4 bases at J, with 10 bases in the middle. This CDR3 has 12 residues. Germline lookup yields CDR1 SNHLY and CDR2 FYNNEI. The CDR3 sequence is CASSEQGYEQYF. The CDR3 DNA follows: TGTGCCAGCAGCGAACAGGGTTACGAGCAGTACTTC.

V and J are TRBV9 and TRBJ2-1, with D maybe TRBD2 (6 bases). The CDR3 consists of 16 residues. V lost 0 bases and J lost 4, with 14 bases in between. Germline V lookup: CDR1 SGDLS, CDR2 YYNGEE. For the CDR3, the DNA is TGTGCCAGCAGCGTAGAAGTGACTAGGTCTTACAATGAGCAGTTCTTC. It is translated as CASSVEVTRSYNEQFF.

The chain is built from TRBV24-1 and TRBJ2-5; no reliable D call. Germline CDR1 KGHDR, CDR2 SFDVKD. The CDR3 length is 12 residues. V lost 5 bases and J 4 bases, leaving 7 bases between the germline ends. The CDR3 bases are TGTGCCACCAGTGGCCAAGGAGAGACCCAGTACTTC. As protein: CATSGQGETQYF.

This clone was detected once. Here the CDR3 reads CASSQDRGAGYTF. The DNA for the CDR3 is TGCGCCAGCAGCCAAGATCGTGGGGCTGGCTACACCTTC. The chain recombines TRBV4-1 with TRBJ1-2; tentatively, D is TRBD1 (5 bases). The CDR3 spans 13 residues. CDR1 is MGHRA, CDR2 YSYEKL, per germline. The germline V and J ends were trimmed by 0 bases and 7 bases, with 9 bases remaining between them.

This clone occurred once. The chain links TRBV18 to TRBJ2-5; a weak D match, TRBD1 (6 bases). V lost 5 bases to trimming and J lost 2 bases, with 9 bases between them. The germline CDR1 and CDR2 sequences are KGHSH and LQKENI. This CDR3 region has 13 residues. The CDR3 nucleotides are TGTGCCAGCTCAACCGGGACACAAGAGACCCAGTACTTC. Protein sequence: CASSTGTQETQYF.

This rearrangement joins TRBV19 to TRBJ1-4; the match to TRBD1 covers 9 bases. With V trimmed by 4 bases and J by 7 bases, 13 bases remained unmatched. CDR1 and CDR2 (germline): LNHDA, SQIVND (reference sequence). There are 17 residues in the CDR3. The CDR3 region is CASSTPPGTGPGEKLFF. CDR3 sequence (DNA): TGTGCCAGTAGTACCCCCCCCGGGACAGGGCCGGGTGAAAAACTGTTTTTT.

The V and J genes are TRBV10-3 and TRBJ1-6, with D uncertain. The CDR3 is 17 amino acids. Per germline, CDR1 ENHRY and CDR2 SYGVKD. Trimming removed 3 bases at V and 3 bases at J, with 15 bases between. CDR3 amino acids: CAISDSKKGSYNSPLHF. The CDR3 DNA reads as TGTGCCATCAGTGACAGTAAAAAAGGGAGCTATAATTCACCCCTCCACTTT.